The clone carrying this TCR beta chain was detected many times. Its target is unknown. This entry is derived from a study of neurological immune-mediated disorders. In the study overall: Of the approximately 35 patients who had multiple sclerosis, around 31 had the relapsing-remitting form and 3 had the secondary progressive form.

The cDNA came from 5'RACE with 10-nucleotide random UMIs. TCRdb passed the 5' RACE reads through MiXCR, listing each CDR3 protein once. The data hold about 33,000 distinct CDR3 sequences, with over 1.2% observed a single time. Study-level points and caveats: A possible signature was seen in one related-CDR3 cluster, into which phylogenetic grouping placed the repertoires of 18 of 34 multiple sclerosis patients.

The TCR sequence derives from a woman younger than 45 with multiple sclerosis. The sample consisted of PBMCs.

The CDR3 loop reads CSARGDTGELFF. DNA for the CDR3: TGCAGTGCTAGGGGCGACACCGGGGAGCTGTTTTTT. The V call is TRBV20-1, the J call TRBJ2-2; D is unclear. CDR1 and CDR2 (germline): DFQATT, SNEGSKA (reference sequence). The CDR3 totals 12 residues. Trimming stripped 3 bases from V and 3 bases from J, with 5 bases between.